This T cell receptor (beta chain) was documented in a study of shared clonotypes between healthy human individuals. Overall study context: The people who gave samples were two women and three men aged 18 to 49. For every donor, three CD4 naive, three CD4 memory, two CD8 naive and one CD8 memory plates were used.

Study outcomes and limitations: Sequencing depth was expected to affect clonotype sharing among donors.

Repertoires were generated with immunoSEQ multiplex PCR, while TCRdb's copy carries only in-frame clones and drops some. Among 650,000 to 700,000 clones listed, 90% were seen once. The CDR3 loop spans 14 amino acids. Trimming stripped 3 bases from V and 6 bases from J, with 15 bases between. Looked up from germline, CDR1 is GTSNPN and CDR2 is SVGIG (reference sequence). With respect to this clone: The target antigen is unknown.

The sequence came from a man younger than 30 in good health. Some clones in this sample may be carry-over from other donors' samples. J is TRBJ1-5 and V is TRBV30; D is unclear. Material: memory CD8+ T cells from PBMCs. Subset here: CD45RO+ cells pooled with CCR7-negative TemRA cells. This CDR3 is CAWRSQWGGQPQHF. The CDR3 nucleotides are TGTGCCTGGAGATCTCAGTGGGGAGGTCAGCCCCAGCATTTT. Supplemented by reference TRBV30 and TRBJ1-5, the full variable domain reads SQTIHQWPATLVQPVGSPLSLECTVEGTSNPNLYWYRQAAGRGLQLLFYSVGIGQISSEVPQNLSASRPQDRQFILSSKKLLLSDSGFYLCAWRSQWGGQPQHFGDGTRLSIL.